These 2 T cell receptor beta chains came from one sample sequenced in a study of T cells in Graves' hyperthyroidism and ophthalmopathy. It was RNA transcripts that yielded the amplified TCR beta CDR3 regions. An initial round of RT-PCR targeting the TCR CDR3 relied on the HTBI primer set. One entry per CDR3 protein results from TCRdb running MiXCR on the multiplex PCR reads. The table shows about 290,000 distinct CDR3 sequences, with about 14% occurring only once. The sequenced sample consisted of blood. These receptors came from a woman in her thirties with Graves' hyperthyroidism that later progressed to Graves' ophthalmopathy.

At least ten counts were recorded for this clonotype. The chain uses TRBV18 and TRBJ1-4; 7 bases are shared with TRBD1. This CDR3 comprises 15 residues. CDR1 and CDR2 (germline): KGHSH, LQKENI. V lost 6 bases and J lost 8; bases outside the gene matches: 12. CDR3 in DNA: TGTGCCAGCTCTCTGCGGACAGGATTAAGGGAAAAACTGTTTTTT. Protein: CASSLRTGLREKLFF.

This clonotype showed up many times. The chain uses TRBV18 and TRBJ2-7; tentatively, D is TRBD2 (6 bases). Trimming removed 4 bases at V and 3 bases at J, with 13 bases between. The CDR3 runs 14 residues. The germline gives CDR1 KGHSH, CDR2 LQKENI. CDR3 sequence reads: CASSLESGHYEQYF. CDR3 nucleotides: TGTGCCAGCTCACTAGAGAGCGGGCACTACGAGCAGTACTTC.